A single sample gave rise to the 26 T cell receptor beta chains below, sequenced in a study of blood T cell repertoires in COVID-19. Profiled with immunoSEQ multiplex PCR; TCRdb holds only in-frame clones, not every one. The table has 60,000 or so clones, 74% seen once. The material sequenced was peripheral blood. The receptor set was obtained from a woman of 80 years or more with acute or convalescent COVID-19.

The chain uses TRBV28 and TRBJ2-5, with a tentative D call TRBD2 (5 bases). Germline V gives CDR1 MDHEN, CDR2 SYDVKM. This CDR3 is 15 amino acids long. V gave up 7 bases and J gave up 5 bases, with 20 bases separating them. CDR3 coding DNA: TGTGCCAGCACCCTAATCCCCGGGGTGGGGGAGACCCAGTACTTC. Translating it yields CASTLIPGVGETQYF.

The CDR3 nucleotides are TGTGCCACCAGTGAGGGGACAGGGCGGGAGCTGTTTTTT. It yields the protein CATSEGTGRELFF. The rearrangement joins TRBV24-1 to TRBJ2-2; 9 bases match TRBD1. Unmatched junction bases numbered 2, after V lost 4 bases and J lost 9 bases. CDR1 and CDR2 (germline): KGHDR, SFDVKD. The CDR3 has 13 residues.

This clone was observed a few times. V and J are TRBV7-2 and TRBJ1-3, with TRBD1 matching 7 bases. This CDR3 comprises 17 residues. CDR1 is SGHTA, CDR2 FQGNSA, per germline. J lost 0 bases, V lost 3 bases, and 8 bases had no gene match. The DNA of the CDR3 is TGTGCCAGCAGCTTCCCAAGGGACAGCAGCTCTGGAAACACCATATATTTT. It is translated as CASSFPRDSSSGNTIYF.

This clone was detected ten times or more. This chain connects TRBV5-4 to TRBJ1-6; 8 nucleotides agree with TRBD1. This CDR3 region has 13 residues. V gave up 3 bases and J gave up 12 bases; unmatched junction bases: 5. The germline V gene encodes CDR1 SGHNT and CDR2 YYREEE (reference sequence). For the CDR3, the DNA is TGTGCCAGCAGCTGGGACAGGAGGGGACCCCTCCACTTT. It yields the protein CASSWDRRGPLHF.

The chain carries TRBV27 and TRBJ2-7, with D maybe TRBD1 (6 bases). The germline V gene has CDR1 MNHEY and CDR2 SMNVEV (reference sequence). The CDR3 totals 14 residues. Trimming took off 5 bases at V and 5 bases at J, with 16 bases between the two ends. CDR3 protein: CASSPRTVGNEQYF. CDR3 DNA: TGTGCCAGCAGTCCTAGGACAGTCGGGAACGAGCAGTACTTC.

This clone counts as medium-sized. The rearrangement uses TRBV27 and TRBJ2-6; 7 bases match TRBD1. V trimming: 6 bases; J trimming: 3 bases; junction bases outside the gene matches: 2. Looked up from germline, CDR1 is MNHEY and CDR2 is SMNVEV (reference sequence). The CDR3 length is 14 residues. The CDR3 protein is CASRTGFGANVLTF. The DNA of the CDR3 is TGTGCCAGCAGGACAGGGTTTGGGGCCAACGTCCTGACTTTC.

The J gene is TRBJ2-5, the V gene TRBV27, with 10 bases fitting TRBD2. CDR1 MNHEY and CDR2 SMNVEV come from the germline V gene (reference sequence). This CDR3 has 17 amino acids. With V trimmed by 6 bases and J by 1 base, 11 bases remained unmatched. The CDR3 nucleotides are TGTGCCAGCAGGGACCTAGCGGGAGAGGGGGGCCAAGAGACCCAGTACTTC. Translation gives CASRDLAGEGGQETQYF.

The V gene is TRBV5-6, the J gene TRBJ1-1; D not certain. The V end lost 0 bases, the J end lost 5 bases, and 11 bases lay between the germline ends. This CDR3 has 14 residues. Per germline, CDR1 SGHDT and CDR2 YYEEEE. The CDR3 DNA reads as TGTGCCAGCAGCTTGGTAGGAGGGTATACTGAAGCTTTCTTT. Amino acids: CASSLVGGYTEAFF.

The genes are TRBV29-1 and TRBJ2-4; possibly TRBD2 for D (5 bases). This CDR3 has 15 residues. V was clipped by 0 bases and J by 8 bases, with 17 bases between them. Looked up from germline, CDR1 is SQVTM and CDR2 is ANQGSEA. The CDR3: CSVEERSGPEDIQYF. The DNA for the CDR3 is TGCAGCGTTGAAGAACGCAGCGGCCCGGAGGACATTCAGTACTTC.

The chain is built from TRBV18 and TRBJ1-4, with D perhaps matching TRBD1 (5 bases). Trimming shortened V by 2 bases and J by 0 bases, and 7 bases separated the two germline ends. This CDR3 comprises 15 residues. Per the germline V gene, CDR1 is KGHSH and CDR2 is LQKENI. The CDR3 DNA follows: TGTGCCAGCTCACCAAGGGGAACAACTAATGAAAAACTGTTTTTT. Translated: CASSPRGTTNEKLFF. Together with reference TRBV18 and TRBJ1-4, the CDR3 gives the full variable domain: NAGVMQNPRHLVRRRGQEARLRCSPMKGHSHVYWYRQLPEEGLKFMVYLQKENIIDESGMPKERFSAEFPKEGPSILRIQQVVRGDSAAYFCASSPRGTTNEKLFFGSGTQLSVL.

The count of this clone is one. The rearrangement links TRBV29-1 to TRBJ1-4, with 8 bases lining up with TRBD1. The CDR3 extends over 15 amino acids. V was clipped by 7 bases and J by 8 bases; unmatched bases: 15. Germline V lookup: CDR1 SQVTM, CDR2 ANQGSEA. The CDR3 sequence: CSALVGQGGLEKLFF. The CDR3 nucleotides are TGCAGCGCCTTAGTCGGACAGGGCGGTCTCGAAAAACTGTTTTTT. Filled out from reference TRBV29-1 and TRBJ1-4, the complete variable domain reads SAVISQKPSRDICQRGTSLTIQCQVDSQVTMMFWYRQQPGQSLTLIATANQGSEATYESGFVIDKFPISRPNLTFSTLTVSNMSPEDSSIYLCSALVGQGGLEKLFFGSGTQLSVL.

Only one count was recorded for this clone. This chain joins TRBV18 and TRBJ1-1, with D tentatively TRBD1 (6 bases). The CDR3 runs 17 residues. V lost 3 bases, J lost 4 bases, and 21 bases lay in between. The germline V gene has CDR1 KGHSH and CDR2 LQKENI. CDR3 sequence: CASSPEPLGRGGTEAFF. In DNA form, the CDR3 reads TGTGCCAGCTCACCGGAGCCGTTGGGCAGAGGGGGCACTGAAGCTTTCTTT. Complete variable domain (other parts from reference TRBV18 and TRBJ1-1): NAGVMQNPRHLVRRRGQEARLRCSPMKGHSHVYWYRQLPEEGLKFMVYLQKENIIDESGMPKERFSAEFPKEGPSILRIQQVVRGDSAAYFCASSPEPLGRGGTEAFFGQGTRLTVV.

The chain links TRBV7-8 to TRBJ2-7; D not certain. Germline CDR1 SGHVS, CDR2 FQNEAQ. This CDR3 region has 17 residues. Trimming took 0 bases from V and 0 from J, leaving 15 bases between them. The CDR3 loop reads CASSLAFTRPVSYEQYF. The CDR3 DNA follows: TGTGCCAGCAGCTTAGCATTCACGCGGCCAGTCTCCTACGAGCAGTACTTC.

CDR3 in DNA: TGTGCCAGTACCAAAAGCGGGTACAATGAGCAGTTCTTC. It encodes CASTKSGYNEQFF. The chain recombines TRBV19 with TRBJ2-1; D is perhaps TRBD2 (6 bases). This CDR3 region has 13 residues. In germline, CDR1 is LNHDA, CDR2 SQIVND (reference sequence). V was cut by 7 bases and J by 4 bases, with 11 bases left in between. Together with reference TRBV19 and TRBJ2-1, the CDR3 gives the full variable domain: DGGITQSPKYLFRKEGQNVTLSCEQNLNHDAMYWYRQDPGQGLRLIYYSQIVNDFQKGDIAEGYSVSREKKESFPLTVTSAQKNPTAFYLCASTKSGYNEQFFGPGTRLTVL.

J is TRBJ1-2 and V is TRBV29-1, with TRBD1 matching 7 bases. The CDR3 extends over 11 amino acids. CDR1 and CDR2 (germline): SQVTM, ANQGSEA. Losses at the gene ends were 4 bases for V and 5 bases for J; bases not matched to a gene: 1. Here the CDR3 DNA reads TGCAGCGTTGGACAGGGTTATGGCTACACCTTC. Translated: CSVGQGYGYTF.

The rearrangement uses TRBV28 and TRBJ1-5; D is ambiguous. CDR1 is MDHEN and CDR2 is SYDVKM in the germline V gene. There are 13 residues in the CDR3. Between the trimmed V and J ends, which lost 3 bases and 7 bases, there was a span of 10 bases. The CDR3 reads CASSLFSGQPQHF. CDR3 bases: TGTGCCAGCAGTTTGTTCAGCGGGCAGCCCCAGCATTTT. The full variable domain, its missing parts supplied by reference TRBV28 and TRBJ1-5, is DVKVTQSSRYLVKRTGEKVFLECVQDMDHENMFWYRQDPGLGLRLIYFSYDVKMKEKGDIPEGYSVSREKKERFSLILESASTNQTSMYLCASSLFSGQPQHFGDGTRLSIL.

The chain couples TRBV3-1 (or the pseudogene TRBV3-2) to TRBJ2-3; the match to TRBD2 covers 13 bases. V was pared by 4 bases and J by 0 bases, with 7 bases of the junction left unmatched. The CDR3 runs 18 residues. CDR1 is LGHDT, CDR2 YNNKEL, per germline (reference sequence). This chain's CDR3 is CASSPGLAGPESTDTQYF. CDR3 bases: TGTGCCAGCAGCCCGGGACTAGCGGGGCCAGAAAGCACAGATACGCAGTATTTT.

The chain uses TRBV11-3 and TRBJ2-3, with a possible D match to TRBD2 (6 bases). CDR3 length equals 15 residues. Germline V gene data show CDR1 as SGHNT and CDR2 as YENEEA. V was shortened by 2 bases and J by 5 bases, with 14 bases between the two germline ends. The CDR3 nucleotides are TGTGCCAGCAGCTTAATTTCGGGAGCTGGAGATACGCAGTATTTT. Amino acids: CASSLISGAGDTQYF.

This clone was seen once. This rearrangement joins TRBV28 to TRBJ1-2; D might be TRBD1 (5 bases). The germline gives CDR1 MDHEN, CDR2 SYDVKM. CDR3 length: 15 residues. Trimming pared 11 bases from V and 8 bases from J, leaving 27 bases between. CDR3: CALKPSFIGAGGYTF. The CDR3 nucleotides read TGTGCCCTAAAGCCCAGTTTCATAGGGGCGGGAGGCTACACCTTC.

The gene calls are TRBV7-2 and TRBJ1-2; the D is unclear. Germline CDR1 and CDR2: SGHTA and FQGNSA. Trimming shortened V by 2 bases and J by 4 bases, and 5 bases separated the two germline ends. This CDR3 is built from 12 residues. The CDR3: CASSLQSYGYTF. The CDR3 nucleotides are TGTGCCAGCAGCTTACAGTCCTATGGCTACACCTTC.

The rearrangement links TRBV6-2 or TRBV6-3 to TRBJ2-7; D is possibly TRBD1 (6 bases). Trimming took 5 bases from V and 6 from J, leaving 11 bases between them. The germline V gene encodes CDR1 MNHEY and CDR2 SVGEGT. The CDR3 is 12 residues long. In DNA form, the CDR3 reads TGTGCCAGCAGTAATACCAGGGGCGAGCAGTACTTC. Its protein product is CASSNTRGEQYF.

The genes are TRBV5-1 and TRBJ2-1; tentative D call: TRBD2 (5 bases). The CDR3 is 15 residues long. Trimming removed 4 bases at V and 0 bases at J, with 11 bases between. Germline CDR1 and CDR2: SGHRS and YFSETQ. The CDR3, as DNA: TGCGCCAGCAGCGCAGGAGGAAGCTCCTACAATGAGCAGTTCTTC. Translation gives CASSAGGSSYNEQFF.

This clone has just a few counts. This chain joins TRBV7-9 and TRBJ1-6; possible D gene TRBD1, 5 bases. V was pared by 4 bases and J by 7 bases, with 8 bases between. CDR3 length: 13 amino acids. Germline CDR1 SEHNR, CDR2 FQNEAQ (reference sequence). The CDR3 bases are TGTGCCAGCAGCTGGACACAAAATTCACCCCTCCACTTT. Amino acid sequence: CASSWTQNSPLHF.

This sequence joins TRBV3-1 (or the pseudogene TRBV3-2) and TRBJ2-2; 9 nucleotides align to TRBD1. From germline, CDR1 is LGHDT and CDR2 YNNKEL (reference sequence). The CDR3 has 15 residues. After removal of 4 bases from V and 0 bases from J, the junction contained 0 bases not matched to a gene. The CDR3 nucleotides are TGTGCCAGCAGCCGACAGGGGGCGAACACCGGGGAGCTGTTTTTT. This sequence encodes CASSRQGANTGELFF.

The rearrangement uses TRBV28 and TRBJ2-5; 11 bases agree with TRBD1. CDR3 length equals 13 residues. V lost 11 bases to trimming and J lost 2 bases; unmatched junction nucleotides: 4. Germline V gene lookup returns CDR1 MDHEN and CDR2 SYDVKM. CDR3 loop: CAVRDRGQETQYF. CDR3 in DNA: TGTGCCGTAAGGGACAGGGGGCAAGAGACCCAGTACTTC.

The J gene is TRBJ1-1, the V gene TRBV25-1, with D maybe TRBD1 (5 bases). Germline values: CDR1 MGHDK, CDR2 SYGVNS. The CDR3 loop spans 13 amino acids. V dropped 4 bases and J dropped 8 bases, with 14 bases sitting between them. The CDR3 DNA sequence: TGTGCCAGCAGTGGTCCCGGGACTTTGGAAGCTTTCTTT. The encoded protein is CASSGPGTLEAFF.